A single sample is the source of the 28 T cell receptor beta chains below, sequenced in a study of beta chain features in type 1 diabetes. Expressed TCRB transcripts were sequenced because the entire RNA isolate underwent reverse transcription. Here immunoSEQ multiplex PCR was the method, and the copy in TCRdb shows in-frame clones only, minus some. The table records around 300,000 clones, approximately 11% of them present only once. Sequencing was done on a sample of naive CD4+ T cells from blood. Source of these receptors: a woman aged 25 to 39 in good health.

The chain joins TRBV28 to TRBJ2-7; D is unresolved. Germline values: CDR1 MDHEN, CDR2 SYDVKM. This CDR3 has 12 residues. V lost 6 bases, J lost 7 bases, and 13 bases lay in between. The CDR3 here is CASSQRGGEQYF. CDR3 DNA: TGTGCCAGCAGCCAAAGAGGTGGGGAGCAGTACTTC.

V is TRBV6-5 and J is TRBJ2-3, with TRBD2 matching over 9 bases. The V gene end was trimmed by 5 bases and the J gene end by 6 bases; junction bases not matched to a gene: 9. The germline V gene encodes CDR1 MNHEY and CDR2 SVGAGI. The length of the CDR3 is 15 residues. For the CDR3, the DNA is TGTGCCAGCAGTACCCAAGCGGGGGGAGTTGATACGCAGTATTTT. Translated, it gives CASSTQAGGVDTQYF.

This clone was counted between two and nine times. The V gene is TRBV9, the J gene TRBJ1-2; D is unresolved. This CDR3 has 15 residues. The V gene lost 4 bases and the J gene lost 1 base, with 14 bases spanning the gap. Germline values: CDR1 SGDLS, CDR2 YYNGEE. For the CDR3, the DNA is TGTGCCAGCAGCCCCAGAGGTGGAAATAACTATGGCTACACCTTC. Translating it yields CASSPRGGNNYGYTF.

The chain is built from TRBV5-1 and TRBJ1-2; the match to TRBD1 covers 7 bases. The ends lost 2 bases at V and 6 bases at J; junction bases unmatched: 7. CDR3 length: 14 residues. The germline gives CDR1 SGHRS, CDR2 YFSETQ. The CDR3 reads CASSFMTGLDGYTF. The CDR3 region has the DNA TGCGCCAGCAGCTTTATGACAGGGCTGGATGGCTACACCTTC.

V usage is TRBV27 and J usage is TRBJ1-1, with TRBD1 matching over 7 bases. The CDR3 is made up of 13 amino acids. With V trimmed by 6 bases and J by 8 bases, 9 bases remained unmatched. Per the germline V gene, CDR1 is MNHEY and CDR2 is SMNVEV (reference sequence). The CDR3 loop is CASRTGTVGEAFF. In DNA, the CDR3 is TGTGCCAGCAGGACTGGGACAGTCGGAGAAGCTTTCTTT.

This clone was counted between two and nine times. This chain uses TRBV19 with TRBJ2-2; TRBD2 matches at 11 bases. V trimming: 7 bases; J trimming: 5 bases; junction bases outside the gene matches: 6. The CDR3 extends over 15 amino acids. The germline V gene encodes CDR1 LNHDA and CDR2 SQIVND (reference sequence). This CDR3 is CASMPGLADTGELFF. CDR3 nucleotides: TGTGCCAGTATGCCGGGACTAGCGGATACCGGGGAGCTGTTTTTT.

In this sample, this clone turned up a few times. The chain recombines TRBV5-1 with TRBJ2-1, with 9 bases lining up with TRBD2. Trimming removed 1 base from V and 6 bases from J; junction bases left unmatched: 11. This CDR3 contains 17 residues. Germline lookup yields CDR1 SGHRS and CDR2 YFSETQ. CDR3 DNA sequence: TGCGCCAGCAGCTTGAGCCTGGTAGTAGCGGGAGTCAATGAGCAGTTCTTC. This translates into CASSLSLVVAGVNEQFF.

Here the CDR3 reads CASSPRAGGAYNEQFF. The CDR3 DNA is TGTGCCAGCTCACCACGGGCAGGGGGCGCCTACAATGAGCAGTTCTTC. V usage is TRBV18 and J usage is TRBJ2-1; 8 positions match TRBD1. CDR1 is KGHSH and CDR2 is LQKENI in the germline V gene. CDR3 size: 16 residues. J was trimmed by 2 bases and V by 1 base; bases with no gene match: 4.

V usage is TRBV5-4 and J usage is TRBJ2-1; the D gene is possibly TRBD2 (6 bases). Germline assignment: CDR1 SGHNT and CDR2 YYREEE (reference sequence). V lost 1 base, J lost 9 bases, and 17 bases lay in between. The CDR3 sequence is 15 residues long. The CDR3 coding sequence is TGTGCCAGCAGCTTGAAGCTGGGTGGGGGACTTGAGCAGTTCTTC. Translated, it gives CASSLKLGGGLEQFF.

This chain links TRBV7-9 with TRBJ2-1, with 10 bases identical to TRBD2. The CDR3 is made up of 15 amino acids. The trim removed 5 bases at V and 7 bases at J, leaving 8 bases unmatched. Germline-derived CDR1 and CDR2 are SEHNR and FQNEAQ (reference sequence). CDR3 protein: CASSASGRAKNEQFF. As DNA, the CDR3 is TGTGCCAGCAGCGCAAGCGGGAGGGCCAAGAATGAGCAGTTCTTC.

This rearrangement joins TRBV7-9 to TRBJ2-5; maybe TRBD2 (6 bases). Germline lookup yields CDR1 SEHNR and CDR2 FQNEAQ (reference sequence). Between the trimmed V and J ends, which lost 1 base and 5 bases, there was a span of 11 bases. This CDR3 spans 14 amino acids. Written as DNA, the CDR3 is TGTGCCAGCAGCTTAGAGCGTGGAGGGGAGACCCAGTACTTC. Protein product: CASSLERGGETQYF. The whole variable domain, remainder taken from reference TRBV7-9 and TRBJ2-5, is DTGVSQNPRHKITKRGQNVTFRCDPISEHNRLYWYRQTLGQGPEFLTYFQNEAQLEKSRLLSDRFSAERPKGSFSTLEIQRTEQGDSAMYLCASSLERGGETQYFGPGTRLLVL.

This clone has just a few counts. The chain combines TRBV25-1 with TRBJ2-1; 10 bases are shared with TRBD2. This CDR3 contains 14 residues. CDR1 MGHDK and CDR2 SYGVNS come from the germline V gene. The junction had 6 bases not matched to a gene; V was cut back by 4 bases and J by 9 bases. CDR3 sequence (DNA): TGTGCCAGCAGTGGTGTTAGCGGGAGGTCTGAGCAGTTCTTC. Amino acid sequence: CASSGVSGRSEQFF.

V gene TRBV30 combines with J gene TRBJ2-7; the match to TRBD1 covers 9 bases. After removal of 4 bases from V and 4 bases from J, the junction contained 5 bases not matched to a gene. This CDR3 spans 13 amino acids. Germline CDR1 is GTSNPN and CDR2 is SVGIG (reference sequence). The CDR3 sequence: CAWTTQGAYEQYF. CDR3 in DNA: TGTGCCTGGACCACACAGGGGGCGTACGAGCAGTACTTC.

The CDR3 loop is CASSQVRAGELFF. CDR3 nucleotides: TGCGCCAGCAGCCAAGTTCGGGCCGGGGAGCTGTTTTTT. V usage is TRBV4-1 and J usage is TRBJ2-2; D unresolved. The CDR3 extends over 13 amino acids. Trimming took 1 base from V and 6 from J, leaving 6 bases between them. The germline V gene has CDR1 MGHRA and CDR2 YSYEKL.

This clone occurred a few times. The genes are TRBV23-1 and TRBJ1-2, with 9 bases aligning to TRBD1. TRBV23-1 belongs to the ORF category, with a function that is uncertain. CDR3 size: 18 residues. The junction had 21 bases not matched to a gene; V was cut back by 7 bases and J by 6 bases. The DNA of the CDR3 is TGCGCCAGCAATCCATTTCCGGGACAGGGTGTTTTAGGCCATGGCTACACCTTC. Protein product: CASNPFPGQGVLGHGYTF.

This chain connects TRBV15 to TRBJ1-2, with TRBD1 as a possible D gene (6 bases). The CDR3 sequence is 15 residues long. CDR1 is LNHNV, CDR2 YYDKDF, per germline (reference sequence). The V gene lost 0 bases and the J gene lost 4 bases, with 12 bases spanning the gap. Here the CDR3 reads CATSRDLDRSYGYTF. The CDR3 nucleotides read TGTGCCACCAGCAGAGATCTAGACAGGAGCTATGGCTACACCTTC. Full variable domain (rest looked up from reference TRBV15 and TRBJ1-2): DAMVIQNPRYQVTQFGKPVTLSCSQTLNHNVMYWYQQKSSQAPKLLFHYYDKDFNNEADTPDNFQSRRPNTSFCFLDIRSPGLGDTAMYLCATSRDLDRSYGYTFGSGTRLTVV.

The chain combines TRBV6-5 with TRBJ2-3; D is ambiguous. The CDR3 contains 12 residues. Germline loops: CDR1 MNHEY, CDR2 SVGAGI. V was cut by 6 bases and J by 4 bases, with 8 bases left in between. The CDR3 here is CASRSVADTQYF. Here the CDR3 DNA reads TGTGCCAGCAGATCGGTGGCAGATACGCAGTATTTT.

This clone was picked up a small number of times. This chain connects TRBV29-1 to TRBJ2-1; D is possibly TRBD1 (5 bases). CDR3 length: 14 amino acids. Trimming stripped 0 bases from V and 8 bases from J, with 14 bases between. Germline-derived CDR1 and CDR2 are SQVTM and ANQGSEA. The DNA for the CDR3 is TGCAGCGTTGAAGATTACGGGCAGGGCTATGAGCAGTTCTTC. It yields the protein CSVEDYGQGYEQFF.

This chain connects TRBV9 to TRBJ2-3; D gene unclear. The CDR3 is 17 residues long. Germline CDR1 and CDR2: SGDLS and YYNGEE. Trimming took 0 bases from V and 0 from J, leaving 14 bases between them. The DNA of the CDR3 is TGTGCCAGCAGCGTAGGCGCCTCCCAAATCAGCACAGATACGCAGTATTTT. Protein product: CASSVGASQISTDTQYF. Full variable domain (outside the CDR3, taken from reference TRBV9 and TRBJ2-3): DSGVTQTPKHLITATGQRVTLRCSPRSGDLSVYWYQQSLDQGLQFLIQYYNGEERAKGNILERFSAQQFPDLHSELNLSSLELGDSALYFCASSVGASQISTDTQYFGPGTRLTVL.

The genes are TRBV19 and TRBJ2-3; no firm D call. With 10 bases removed from V and 3 bases from J, the gap between germline ends came to 8 bases. Germline V gene sequence: CDR1 LNHDA, CDR2 SQIVND (reference sequence). The CDR3 sequence is 11 residues long. CDR3 nucleotides: TGTGCCACGAAAGAGACAGATACGCAGTATTTT. This encodes CATKETDTQYF.

The genes are TRBV11-3 and TRBJ2-1; D unresolved. Germline lookup yields CDR1 SGHNT and CDR2 YENEEA. With 7 bases removed from V and 5 bases from J, the gap between germline ends came to 3 bases. This CDR3 comprises 10 residues. The chain's CDR3 is CASTDNEQFF. The DNA for the CDR3 is TGTGCCAGCACTGACAATGAGCAGTTCTTC.

This clone has just a few counts. This chain joins TRBV25-1 and TRBJ2-1; 7 bases line up with TRBD2. Germline V gene lookup returns CDR1 MGHDK and CDR2 SYGVNS. The V and J ends lost 6 bases and 6 bases, in that order; junction bases with no gene match: 11. The CDR3 contains 15 residues. The CDR3: CASRLAAERGNEQFF. DNA of the CDR3: TGTGCCAGCAGATTAGCGGCCGAGCGGGGCAATGAGCAGTTCTTC.

This rearrangement joins TRBV6-1 to TRBJ2-5; D is unclear. The CDR3 has 13 residues. V was cut by 8 bases and J by 2 bases, with 12 bases left in between. CDR1 is MNHNS, CDR2 SASEGT, per germline. As DNA, the CDR3 is TGTGCCAGCGAACAACAGTTACAAGAGACCCAGTACTTC. Encoded protein: CASEQQLQETQYF.

V is TRBV18 and J is TRBJ2-7, with 12 bases that match TRBD1. The V and J ends lost 4 bases and 6 bases, in that order; junction bases with no gene match: 4. Germline CDR1 and CDR2: KGHSH and LQKENI. This CDR3 is 14 amino acids long. Here the CDR3 DNA reads TGTGCCAGCTCACGGGGGACAGGGGGCACCGAGCAGTACTTC. It yields the protein CASSRGTGGTEQYF. The whole variable domain, remainder taken from reference TRBV18 and TRBJ2-7, is NAGVMQNPRHLVRRRGQEARLRCSPMKGHSHVYWYRQLPEEGLKFMVYLQKENIIDESGMPKERFSAEFPKEGPSILRIQQVVRGDSAAYFCASSRGTGGTEQYFGPGTRLTVT.

The genes are TRBV18 and TRBJ2-1; D call uncertain. Trimming shortened V by 2 bases and J by 5 bases, and 4 bases separated the two germline ends. Germline assignment: CDR1 KGHSH and CDR2 LQKENI. The CDR3 covers 12 residues. This chain's CDR3 is CASSPINNEQFF. The DNA of the CDR3 is TGTGCCAGCTCACCAATAAACAATGAGCAGTTCTTC.

This clone turned up a few times. V and J are TRBV6-5 and TRBJ2-7; TRBD1 matches at 11 bases. Unmatched junction bases numbered 5, after V lost 6 bases and J lost 4 bases. This CDR3 contains 14 residues. CDR1 is MNHEY and CDR2 is SVGAGI in the germline V gene. The DNA for the CDR3 is TGTGCCAGCAGGCGGGGACAGGGGGTATACGAGCAGTACTTC. Translating it yields CASRRGQGVYEQYF.

This clone was observed a few times. The chain has TRBV5-1 and TRBJ1-4; D not certain. The germline V and J ends were trimmed by 6 bases and 4 bases, with 19 bases remaining between them. The V gene's germline CDR1 is SGHRS and CDR2 YFSETQ. This CDR3 contains 16 residues. The CDR3 protein is CASKPLGGLNNEKLFF. CDR3 in DNA: TGCGCCAGCAAGCCCTTGGGTGGGCTCAATAATGAAAAACTGTTTTTT.

This clone came up a few times. Other nucleotide sequences from this sample produce the same CDR3. The chain links TRBV2 to TRBJ2-3; 7 bases are a match to TRBD2. J gave up 5 bases and V 6 bases, and 2 bases lay outside the gene matches. CDR1 SNHLY and CDR2 FYNNEI come from the germline V gene. The CDR3 length is 12 residues. CDR3 sequence reads: CASRLAGDTQYF. The CDR3 DNA reads as TGTGCCAGCAGATTAGCGGGAGATACGCAGTATTTT.